This record covers a single T cell receptor (beta chain). What it binds is not known. The entry originates in a study of T cell responses to AZD1222 COVID-19 vaccine. Regarding the study as a whole: Spike-specific TCR repertoires showed rising breadth and depth after two AZD1222 doses. Targeting of unmutated variant regions was reportedly seen in nearly half of spike-specific TCRs. The donor cohort was predominantly white British with a female majority, and clonal diversity may have been underestimated.

Sequenced by immunoSEQ multiplex PCR; TCRdb stores in-frame clones only, minus some. The sample yields under 200,000 clones, around 94% seen once. Germline V CDR1 and CDR2: LNHDA, SQIVND (reference sequence). There are 14 residues in the CDR3. The V and J ends lost 10 bases and 0 bases respectively, with 15 bases between them. The chain recombines TRBV19 with TRBJ1-2; a possible D gene is TRBD1 (5 bases). The clonotype originates from an adult who received the MenACWY meningococcal vaccine as a control. The specimen comprised peripheral blood, sampled 28 days after the second dose of the MenACWY control vaccine. CDR3 sequence reads: CANFRVGANYGYTF. For the CDR3, the DNA is TGTGCCAACTTCAGGGTAGGAGCTAACTATGGCTACACCTTC.